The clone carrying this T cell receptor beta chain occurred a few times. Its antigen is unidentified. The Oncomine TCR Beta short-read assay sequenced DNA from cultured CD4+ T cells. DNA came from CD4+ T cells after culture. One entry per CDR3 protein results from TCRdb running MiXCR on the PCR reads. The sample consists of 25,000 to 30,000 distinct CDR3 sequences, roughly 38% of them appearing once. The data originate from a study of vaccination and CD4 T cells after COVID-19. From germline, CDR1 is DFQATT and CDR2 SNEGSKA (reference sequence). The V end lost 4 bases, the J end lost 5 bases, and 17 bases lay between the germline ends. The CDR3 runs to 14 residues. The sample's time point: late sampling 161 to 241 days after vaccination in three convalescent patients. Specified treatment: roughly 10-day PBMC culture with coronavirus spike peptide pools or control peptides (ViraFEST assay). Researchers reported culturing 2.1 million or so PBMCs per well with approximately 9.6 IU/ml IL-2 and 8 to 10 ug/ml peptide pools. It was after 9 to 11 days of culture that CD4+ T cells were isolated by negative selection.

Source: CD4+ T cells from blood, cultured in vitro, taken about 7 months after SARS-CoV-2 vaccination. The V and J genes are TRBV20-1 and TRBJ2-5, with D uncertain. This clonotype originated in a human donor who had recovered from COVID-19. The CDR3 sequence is CSATSETRRETQYF. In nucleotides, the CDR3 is TGCAGTGCTACCAGCGAGACCCGCCGGGAGACCCAGTACTTC.